The present entry profiles one T cell receptor beta chain with its context. The antigen remains unidentified. PCR employed 60 Vbeta and 13 Jbeta primers. Data came from immunoSEQ multiplex PCR; TCRdb stores just in-frame clones and leaves some out. The table shows under 200,000 clones, with about 64% occurring only once. The record originates from a study of cytomegalovirus exposure and HLA in healthy donors. About the study: Roughly 179 million T cells yielded approximately 100 million unique TCR beta sequences, as an earlier analysis found. Study-wide results and limits: A further, later analysis showed that HLA-associated TCR beta chains (compared with equally common others) were more clonally expanded. Across donors, most TCRs were seen rarely, yet some public ones were widespread. In a later analysis, parvovirus B19, influenza, CMV and Epstein-Barr virus appeared linked to several top co-occurrence clusters.

V was trimmed by 2 bases and J by 0 bases, leaving 4 bases between them. The CDR3 contains 13 residues. The germline V gene has CDR1 SGHVS and CDR2 FQNEAQ. The chain has TRBV7-8 and TRBJ1-1; D not certain. The clonotype comes from a man between 50 and 59 years old in good health and CMV-seronegative. Sample: PBMCs. The CDR3 coding sequence is TGTGCCAGCAGCTTACTAGTGAACACTGAAGCTTTCTTT. Encoded protein: CASSLLVNTEAFF. Full variable domain (missing parts from reference TRBV7-8 and TRBJ1-1): GAGVSQSPRYKVAKRGQDVALRCDPISGHVSLFWYQQALGQGPEFLTYFQNEAQLDKSGLPSDRFFAERPEGSVSTLKIQRTQQEDSAVYLCASSLLVNTEAFFGQGTRLTVV.